Reported below is one T cell receptor beta chain. The antigen is undetermined. 60 Vbeta and 13 Jbeta primers were used in PCR. This table comes from immunoSEQ multiplex PCR, and its TCRdb copy is limited to in-frame clones, with some not included. The sample includes some 96,000 clones, roughly 75% of them seen just once. This entry is derived from a study of cytomegalovirus exposure and HLA in healthy donors. Study details: There were 350 to 400 genotyped donors. Of these, roughly 80% fell in the genetic ancestry cluster associated with self-reported Caucasian donors. General observations from the study: CMV serostatus was the only recorded immune exposure for donors. In an earlier analysis, productive rearrangement rates for most beta V segments clustered near 87% or 30%.

From germline, CDR1 is MNHNY and CDR2 SVGAGI (reference sequence). V was clipped by 5 bases and J by 8 bases; unmatched bases: 4. The CDR3 has 12 amino acids. This sequence originates from a woman aged 55-70 years in good health and CMV-seronegative. Sequencing was performed on PBMCs. This chain uses TRBV6-6 with TRBJ1-2; TRBD1 matches at 8 bases. The CDR3 reads CASSQGAEGYTF. CDR3 nucleotide sequence: TGTGCCAGCAGTCAGGGGGCGGAGGGCTACACCTTC.